This TCR beta chain was found in a study of graft-versus-host responses after intestinal transplantation. Findings of the study overall: The marrow of recipients harbored GvH clones, and ileum or blood showed some of them first.

Comment on this clone: Antigen specificity is unknown.

V lost 2 bases to trimming and J lost 0 bases, with 14 bases between them. CDR1 and CDR2 from the germline V gene are LGHNA and YNFKEQ. The CDR3 spans 16 residues. Sequencing used immunoSEQ multiplex PCR; TCRdb keeps in-frame clones, though not all of them. Of 90,000 to 100,000 clones in the sample, roughly 83% were seen once. This sequence was found in a human patient who received an intestinal transplant, so some T cells may come from the graft donor. The chain combines TRBV4-2 with TRBJ2-7; D perhaps matches TRBD2 (6 bases). This specimen was PBMCs, taken 255 days after intestinal transplant. The CDR3 loop reads CASSQFWRDVSYEQYF. As DNA, the CDR3 is TGTGCCAGCAGCCAATTTTGGCGGGACGTCTCCTACGAGCAGTACTTC.